A selection of T cell receptor beta chains follows, all from one sample in a study of T cell responses to AZD1222 COVID-19 vaccine. Clones were read by immunoSEQ multiplex PCR, and TCRdb kept only the in-frame ones, dropping some. Among approximately 88,000 clones listed, roughly 80% were seen once. Here the sequenced sample was peripheral blood, taken on day 0 of AZD1222 vaccination. Source of these receptors: an adult in good health. The CDR3 runs from the conserved cysteine through the conserved F or W.

V	length	J	CDR3
TRBV19	13	TRBJ1-1	CASSITPNTEAFF
TRBV18	14	TRBJ1-6	CASSPGTNGSPLHF
TRBV19	13	TRBJ1-5	CASRRGGNQPQHF
TRBV15	14	TRBJ2-5	CATSGTYGRETQYF
TRBV6-1	14	TRBJ2-7	CASSEWQTPYEQYF
TRBV28	15	TRBJ1-5	CASSLGPLQGQPQHF
TRBV4-1	18	TRBJ2-5	CASSQGLAGGPRQETQYF
TRBV2	12	TRBJ1-3	CASIRSGNTIYF
TRBV7-9	14	TRBJ2-7	CASSWTTESYEQYF
TRBV9	15	TRBJ2-3	CASTPRGSHTDTQYF
TRBV11-3	13	TRBJ2-5	CASSPSRGETQYF
TRBV5-1	15	TRBJ2-7	CASSLVIGTSYEQYF
TRBV20-1	13	TRBJ1-3	CSASPGSGNTIYF
TRBV29-1	8	TRBJ1-1	CSAGDNQF
TRBV19	14	TRBJ2-7	CASSYGTGSYEQYF
TRBV30	12	TRBJ2-5	CAWSVQQVAQYF
TRBV14	16	TRBJ2-1	CASSSYTSAHYNEQFF
TRBV7-9	12	TRBJ1-1	CASSLVTAEAFF
TRBV2	13	TRBJ2-1	CASSESSGNEQFF
TRBV10-2	12	TRBJ1-6	CASTPMGTPLHF
TRBV2	13	TRBJ1-2	CASTGQGSFGYTF
TRBV9	14	TRBJ1-3	CASSPDSYQNTIYF
TRBV5-5	14	TRBJ1-5	CASSSQGGDQPQHF
TRBV5-5	17	TRBJ2-3	CASSPIGLGSATDTQYF
TRBV6-1	15	TRBJ1-5	CASSEDWGGNQPQHF
TRBV7-8	15	TRBJ2-7	CASSLQQAAAYEQYF
TRBV5-1	15	TRBJ2-5	CASSLTAGGPETQYF
TRBV27	16	TRBJ2-7	CANPRIYRDRIYEQYF
TRBV5-1	11	TRBJ2-5	CASSFQETQYF
TRBV7-9	17	TRBJ1-1	CASSLGGNRGQNTEAFF
TRBV10-2	13	TRBJ1-3	CARGPSSGNTIYF